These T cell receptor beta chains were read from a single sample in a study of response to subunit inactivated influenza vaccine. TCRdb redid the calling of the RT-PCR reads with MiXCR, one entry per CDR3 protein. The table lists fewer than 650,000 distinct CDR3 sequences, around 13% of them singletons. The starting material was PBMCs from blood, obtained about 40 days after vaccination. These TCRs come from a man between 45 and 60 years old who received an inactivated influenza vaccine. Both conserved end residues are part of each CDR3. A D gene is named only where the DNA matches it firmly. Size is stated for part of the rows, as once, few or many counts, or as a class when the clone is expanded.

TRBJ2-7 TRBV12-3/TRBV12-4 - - TGTGCCAGCAGCCCCCCCGACGGGTACGAGCAGTACTTC CASSPPDGYEQYF
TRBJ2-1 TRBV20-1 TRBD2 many TGCAGTGCTAGACCCCCGGCGGGGGGCGGGCACAATGAGCAGTTCTTC CSARPPAGGGHNEQFF
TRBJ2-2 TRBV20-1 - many TGCAGTGCTAGCACAGCAGAGAACACCGGGGAGCTGTTTTTT CSASTAENTGELFF
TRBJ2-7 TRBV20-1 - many TGCAGTGCTAGCTCTTCCTACGAGCAGTACTTC CSASSSYEQYF
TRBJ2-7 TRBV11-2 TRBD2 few TGTGCCAGCAGCTTAGAGAAGGCTAGCGGGAGACCAAACTACGAGCAGTACTTC CASSLEKASGRPNYEQYF
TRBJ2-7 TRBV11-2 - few TGTGCCAGCAGCTTAGAGTTGGCACCTTACGAGCAGTACTTC CASSLELAPYEQYF
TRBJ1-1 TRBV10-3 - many TGTGCCATCAGTGAAATGGACAGAAGGAACACTGAAGCTTTCTTT CAISEMDRRNTEAFF
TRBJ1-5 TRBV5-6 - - TGTGCCAGCAGCTTCCAAGGGGGGCAGGTCAATCAGCCCCAGCATTTT CASSFQGGQVNQPQHF
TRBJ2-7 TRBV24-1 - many TGTGCCACCAGTGAAGCAGCCTACGAGCAGTACTTC CATSEAAYEQYF
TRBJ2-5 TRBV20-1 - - TGCAGTGCTAGAAGGGTGGCGAACGGATTTTACGAGACCCAGTACTTC CSARRVANGFYETQYF
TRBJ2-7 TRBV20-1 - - TGCAGTGCTAGAGATGTACTTTTAAGCTCCTACGAGCAGTACTTC CSARDVLLSSYEQYF
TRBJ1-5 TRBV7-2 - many TGTGCCAGCAGCCCTGACAGCCCCACCGTTGGCAATCAGCCCCAGCATTTT CASSPDSPTVGNQPQHF
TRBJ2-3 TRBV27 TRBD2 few TGTGCCAGCAGTATCCTAGCGGGGGGGACTGATACGCAGTATTTT CASSILAGGTDTQYF
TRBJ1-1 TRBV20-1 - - TGCAGAGTACCAGGGGACGACCTGAACACTGAAGCTTTCTTT CRVPGDDLNTEAFF
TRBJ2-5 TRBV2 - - TGTGCCAGCAGCCCAGTCGGGGAGACCCAGTACTTC CASSPVGETQYF
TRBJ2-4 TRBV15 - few TGTGCCACCAGCAGAACAGAAGGGGGGGAAGCCAAAAACATTCAGTACTTC CATSRTEGGEAKNIQYF
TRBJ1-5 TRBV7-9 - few TGTGCCAGCAGCTCCCAGAGCCAGCCCCAGCATTTT CASSSQSQPQHF
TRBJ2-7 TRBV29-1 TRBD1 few TGCAGCGTTCTCATTCGGGGCCAAGACAGGGACAAATTC CSVLIRGQDRDKF
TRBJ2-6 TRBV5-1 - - TGCGCCAGCAGCTTCGGCAGTGGACCCTCTGGGGCCAACGTCCTGACTTTC CASSFGSGPSGANVLTF
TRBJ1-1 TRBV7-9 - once TGTGCCAGCAGCTTAGGGTCAGGGCGGAATGAGGACACTGAAGCTTTCTTT CASSLGSGRNEDTEAFF
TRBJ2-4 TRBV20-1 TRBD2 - TGCAGTGCCTCCGGCGGGAGGGGGAAAAACATTCAGTACTTC CSASGGRGKNIQYF
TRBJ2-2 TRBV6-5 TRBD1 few TGTGCCAGCAGTTACTCCCAGGGGGTTTCCGGGGAGCTGTTTTTT CASSYSQGVSGELFF
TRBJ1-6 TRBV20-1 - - TGCGGGACGCTCGCCCTTGGCTCACCCCTCCACTTT CGTLALGSPLHF
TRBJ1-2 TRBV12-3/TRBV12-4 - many TGTGCCAGCAGTTCCTCCCCAGGGAGGGGGAACTATGGCTACACCTTC CASSSSPGRGNYGYTF
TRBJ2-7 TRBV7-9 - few TGTGCCAGCAGCTTATATCTTGGGGAGCAGTACTTC CASSLYLGEQYF
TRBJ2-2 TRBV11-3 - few TGTGCCAGCAGCTTTATGGACACCGGGGAGCTGTTTTTT CASSFMDTGELFF
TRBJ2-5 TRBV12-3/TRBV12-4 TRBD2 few TGTGCCAGCAGTACCCTTTTAGCGGGGACAGAGACCCAGTACTTC CASSTLLAGTETQYF
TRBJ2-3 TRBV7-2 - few TGTGCCAGCAGCCCTGTATCTGTGCTAGCAGATACGCAGTATTTT CASSPVSVLADTQYF
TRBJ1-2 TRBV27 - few TGTGCCAGCAGTTTATCTGCCCTGTATGGCTACACCTTC CASSLSALYGYTF
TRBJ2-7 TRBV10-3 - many TGTGCCATCAGTGGGGGGACTGCTTTTTTGAACGAGCAGTACTTC CAISGGTAFLNEQYF
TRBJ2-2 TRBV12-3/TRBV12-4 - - TGTGCCAGCAGACAGGGCTGGGAGCTGTTTTTT CASRQGWELFF
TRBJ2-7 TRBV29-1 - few TGCAGCGCTCGGACGGGGACCGTGACACCCTACGAGCAGTACTTC CSARTGTVTPYEQYF
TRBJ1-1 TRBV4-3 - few TGCGCCAGCAGCCAAGATTCCCCAGGGGACACTGAAGCTTTCTTT CASSQDSPGDTEAFF
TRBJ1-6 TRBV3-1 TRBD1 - TGTGCCAGCAGCCCGTCTGGGGACAGGGGGCTGGGTTCACCCCTCCACTTT CASSPSGDRGLGSPLHF
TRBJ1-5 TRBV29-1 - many TGCAGCGCGGGGCCGGGAGCTAATCAGCCCCAGCATTTT CSAGPGANQPQHF
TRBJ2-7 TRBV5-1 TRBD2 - TGCGCCAGCAGCTTGAGGTATAGCGGGGGGTCCTCCTACGAGCAGTACTTC CASSLRYSGGSSYEQYF
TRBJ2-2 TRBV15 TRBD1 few TGTGCCACCAGCAGAGATCATGGACAGGGCTTGAAGCTGTTTTTT CATSRDHGQGLKLFF
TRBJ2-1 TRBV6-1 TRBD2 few TGTGCCAGCAGCAAAAGACTAGCTAATGAGCAGTTCTTC CASSKRLANEQFF
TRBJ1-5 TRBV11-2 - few TGTGCCAGCAGCTTAGAGGCAGCCGGTAGCAATCAGCCCCAGCATTTT CASSLEAAGSNQPQHF
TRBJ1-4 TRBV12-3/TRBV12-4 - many TGTGCCAGCACGGGATTGGAGGAAAAACTGTTTTTT CASTGLEEKLFF
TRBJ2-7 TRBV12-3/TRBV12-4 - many TGTGCCAGCAGTGTTACCGCCTACGAGCAGTACTTC CASSVTAYEQYF